The clone carrying this TCR beta chain was observed once. These data belong to a study of blood T cell repertoires in COVID-19. Overall study context: COVID-19 samples, acute and convalescent, were from the United States, Italy and Spain.

Looked up from germline, CDR1 is LGHNA and CDR2 is YNFKEQ. Trimming removed 0 bases at V and 2 bases at J, with 8 bases between. This CDR3 is 14 amino acids long. TCRdb's copy holds only in-frame clones and misses some; the assay was immunoSEQ multiplex PCR. The repertoire holds nearly 200,000 clones, with approximately 80% as singletons. V and J are TRBV4-2 and TRBJ2-7, with a weak D call TRBD1 (5 bases). The source material was peripheral blood. The TCR originated in a man aged 60 to 75 with COVID-19, enrolled during active disease. CDR3 in amino acids: CASSQEGRAYEQYF. CDR3 sequence (DNA): TGTGCCAGCAGCCAAGAGGGCAGGGCCTACGAGCAGTACTTC.